The source of this T cell receptor (beta chain) is a study of shared T cell receptors in the human thymus. Generated by immunoSEQ multiplex PCR, the TCRdb table keeps only in-frame clones and is missing some. The sample consists of about 660,000 clones, roughly 86% of them appearing once. J lost 4 bases, V lost 0 bases, and 9 bases had no gene match. The CDR3 consists of 17 residues. Germline CDR1 LGHNA, CDR2 YSLEER. The sample was also reused in another study, on human thymus T cells. That work contributes: Having corrective surgery for congenital heart defects, healthy Finnish infants were the ones who donated. Obtained as resections during corrective heart surgery, the thymus tissue was then studied.

The sequenced sample consisted of thymocytes. V usage is TRBV4-3 and J usage is TRBJ2-3, with TRBD2 identical over 8 bases. The receptor was derived from a boy under three years old with a congenital heart defect. The CDR3 region has the DNA TGCGCCAGCAGCCAAGATCTCCGGGGGGGCGCTTCAGATACGCAGTATTTT. Translating gives CASSQDLRGGASDTQYF.